These T cell receptor beta chains were read from a single sample in a study of shared clonotypes between healthy human individuals. Repertoires were generated with immunoSEQ multiplex PCR, while TCRdb's copy carries only in-frame clones and drops some. Among roughly 2.2 million clones listed, about 90% were seen once. Sequenced: naive CD4+ T cells from PBMCs. These receptors originate from a man aged 18 to 29 in good health. Some clones in this sample may be carry-over from other donors' samples. The CDR3 runs from the conserved cysteine through the conserved F or W. Fields, in order: J gene, D gene, clone size, V gene, CDR3 protein, CDR3 DNA. D genes are given only for firm matches. The listing skips clone size in some rows; elsewhere it reads once, few, many or a size class.

J gene: TRBJ2-2; D gene: TRBD2; clone size: .; V gene: TRBV28; CDR3 protein: CASSPTGTSEWLAGELFF; CDR3 DNA: TGTGCCAGCAGTCCGACCGGGACTAGTGAATGGTTGGCCGGGGAGCTGTTTTTT
J gene: TRBJ2-6; D gene: .; clone size: once; V gene: TRBV11-2; CDR3 protein: CASSYTLSTSGANVLTF; CDR3 DNA: TGTGCCAGCAGCTACACGTTGAGCACCTCTGGGGCCAACGTCCTGACTTTC
J gene: TRBJ2-3; D gene: TRBD2; clone size: .; V gene: TRBV19; CDR3 protein: CASSIFSGIITDTQYF; CDR3 DNA: TGTGCCAGTAGTATATTTAGCGGGATCATCACAGATACGCAGTATTTT
J gene: TRBJ2-7; D gene: .; clone size: once; V gene: TRBV6-1; CDR3 protein: CASSEISPTGRYF; CDR3 DNA: TGTGCCAGCAGTGAAATATCGCCTACAGGGCGGTACTTC
J gene: TRBJ2-5; D gene: .; clone size: .; V gene: TRBV7-8; CDR3 protein: CASSLARETQYF; CDR3 DNA: TGTGCCAGCAGCTTAGCCAGAGAGACCCAGTACTTC
J gene: TRBJ2-7; D gene: .; clone size: once; V gene: TRBV28; CDR3 protein: CASSYDSYEQYF; CDR3 DNA: TGTGCCAGCAGTTATGACTCCTACGAGCAGTACTTC
J gene: TRBJ1-6; D gene: TRBD1; clone size: .; V gene: TRBV6-5; CDR3 protein: CASKKGQHNSPLHF; CDR3 DNA: TGTGCCAGCAAAAAGGGACAGCATAATTCACCCCTCCACTTT
J gene: TRBJ1-2; D gene: TRBD1; clone size: .; V gene: TRBV27; CDR3 protein: CASRAQGDSYGYTF; CDR3 DNA: TGTGCCAGCAGAGCACAGGGGGATTCCTATGGCTACACCTTC
J gene: TRBJ2-3; D gene: .; clone size: .; V gene: TRBV12-5; CDR3 protein: CASGLVGGDTQYF; CDR3 DNA: TGTGCTAGTGGTTTGGTCGGTGGAGATACGCAGTATTTT
J gene: TRBJ1-1; D gene: .; clone size: .; V gene: TRBV15; CDR3 protein: CATSSRKNTEAFF; CDR3 DNA: TGTGCCACCAGCAGCAGAAAAAACACTGAAGCTTTCTTT
J gene: TRBJ2-1; D gene: .; clone size: .; V gene: TRBV14; CDR3 protein: CASSPQSFRAAHNEQFF; CDR3 DNA: TGTGCCAGCAGCCCTCAGTCTTTCAGGGCAGCCCACAATGAGCAGTTCTTC
J gene: TRBJ1-4; D gene: .; clone size: once; V gene: TRBV6-4; CDR3 protein: CASSDWTEEELFF; CDR3 DNA: TGTGCCAGCAGTGACTGGACAGAAGAGGAACTGTTTTTT
J gene: TRBJ2-7; D gene: TRBD1; clone size: .; V gene: TRBV7-2; CDR3 protein: CASRSGTGTTEQYF; CDR3 DNA: TGTGCCAGCAGATCCGGGACAGGGACGACCGAGCAGTACTTC
J gene: TRBJ2-7; D gene: TRBD1; clone size: .; V gene: TRBV28; CDR3 protein: CASSSSGTGRYEQYF; CDR3 DNA: TGTGCCAGCAGTTCCTCAGGGACAGGGCGATACGAGCAGTACTTC
J gene: TRBJ2-2; D gene: TRBD1; clone size: once; V gene: TRBV9; CDR3 protein: CASSPFTGVTGELFF; CDR3 DNA: TGTGCCAGCAGCCCCTTCACAGGGGTAACCGGGGAGCTGTTTTTT
J gene: TRBJ2-2; D gene: .; clone size: .; V gene: TRBV7-2; CDR3 protein: CASSLLVNTGELFF; CDR3 DNA: TGTGCCAGCAGCTTACTAGTGAACACCGGGGAGCTGTTTTTT
J gene: TRBJ2-2; D gene: TRBD1; clone size: .; V gene: TRBV29-1; CDR3 protein: CSVEGQGAIGELFF; CDR3 DNA: TGCAGCGTTGAGGGACAGGGGGCAATCGGGGAGCTGTTTTTT
J gene: TRBJ2-5; D gene: TRBD2; clone size: .; V gene: TRBV2; CDR3 protein: CASRQTSGQETQYF; CDR3 DNA: TGTGCCAGCAGGCAAACTAGCGGCCAAGAGACCCAGTACTTC
J gene: TRBJ2-1; D gene: .; clone size: .; V gene: TRBV27; CDR3 protein: CASSRFQGGWQFF; CDR3 DNA: TGTGCCAGCAGTCGTTTCCAGGGCGGTTGGCAGTTCTTC
J gene: TRBJ2-1; D gene: .; clone size: .; V gene: TRBV4-1; CDR3 protein: CASSQGWTGLYNEQFF; CDR3 DNA: TGCGCCAGCAGCCAAGGCTGGACTGGACTCTACAATGAGCAGTTCTTC
J gene: TRBJ2-7; D gene: TRBD2; clone size: .; V gene: TRBV6-5; CDR3 protein: CASSKLAGGNEQYF; CDR3 DNA: TGTGCCAGCTCTAAACTAGCGGGAGGAAACGAGCAGTACTTC
J gene: TRBJ2-3; D gene: .; clone size: .; V gene: TRBV5-1; CDR3 protein: CASSSAVGRGTDTQYF; CDR3 DNA: TGCGCCAGCAGCTCGGCGGTTGGCAGGGGCACAGATACGCAGTATTTT
J gene: TRBJ2-3; D gene: TRBD2; clone size: .; V gene: TRBV5-1; CDR3 protein: CASRGLAHSTDTQYF; CDR3 DNA: TGCGCCAGCAGGGGACTAGCGCATAGCACAGATACGCAGTATTTT
J gene: TRBJ1-4; D gene: TRBD1; clone size: .; V gene: TRBV11-2; CDR3 protein: CASSARQGATNEKLFF; CDR3 DNA: TGTGCCAGCAGCGCCCGACAGGGGGCAACTAATGAAAAACTGTTTTTT
J gene: TRBJ1-3; D gene: .; clone size: .; V gene: TRBV30; CDR3 protein: CAWSLRSGNTIYF; CDR3 DNA: TGTGCCTGGAGTCTCCGCTCTGGAAACACCATATATTTT